A single sample is the source of the 5 T cell receptor beta chains below, sequenced in a study of T cells in Graves' hyperthyroidism and ophthalmopathy. TCR beta CDR3 sequences were amplified from RNA transcripts. Using the HTBI primer set, a first-round RT-PCR was run on the TCR CDR3. MiXCR, applied by TCRdb to the multiplex PCR reads, yields one record per CDR3 protein. The sample shows 35,000 to 45,000 distinct CDR3 sequences, about 47% of them seen only once. Input material: blood. These receptors all stem from a man between 40 and 49 years old with Graves' ophthalmopathy.

Concerning this clonotype: A junction end diverges from the germline sequence, so it may reflect a read error. The V and J genes are TRBV14 and TRBJ2-1, with a possible D match to TRBD1 (6 bases). The CDR3 runs 14 residues. Germline assignment: CDR1 SGHDN and CDR2 FVKESK. CDR3 loop: CTSRHYGQSYEQFF. DNA for the CDR3: TGTACCAGCAGGCACTATGGACAGAGCTATGAGCAGTTCTTC.

As to this clonotype: The DNA is omitted, as the CDR3 cannot be located on it reliably, and the CDR3 follows TCRdb's listing. The chain links TRBV7-2 to TRBJ2-7. CDR1 and CDR2 from the germline V gene are SGHTA and FQGNSA. The CDR3 length is 15 residues, termini included. The CDR3 reads CASSFYICSVYEQYF.

The rearrangement uses TRBV20-1 and TRBJ2-7; 7 nucleotides agree with TRBD2. The CDR3 spans 13 residues. Germline CDR1 and CDR2: DFQATT and SNEGSKA (reference sequence). The ends lost 3 bases at V and 5 bases at J; junction bases unmatched: 7. The CDR3: CSARSSGRNEQYF. CDR3 nucleotides: TGCAGTGCTAGGTCTAGCGGCAGGAACGAGCAGTACTTC.

The rearrangement uses TRBV19 and TRBJ2-5; 9 bases map to TRBD2. The CDR3 loop spans 15 amino acids. Germline assignment: CDR1 LNHDA and CDR2 SQIVND (reference sequence). Losses at the gene ends were 6 bases for V and 8 bases for J; bases not matched to a gene: 13. The CDR3 DNA is TGTGCCAGTAGGCCCCTAGCGGGGATTACGAACACCCAGTACTTC. This gives the protein CASRPLAGITNTQYF.

This rearrangement joins TRBV19 to TRBJ1-2; 7 positions agree with TRBD1. V trimming: 3 bases; J trimming: 5 bases; junction bases outside the gene matches: 6. The CDR3 totals 14 residues. In germline, CDR1 is LNHDA, CDR2 SQIVND (reference sequence). This CDR3 is CASSIVGTAYGYTF. The CDR3 DNA reads as TGTGCCAGTAGTATTGTGGGGACAGCGTATGGCTACACCTTC.